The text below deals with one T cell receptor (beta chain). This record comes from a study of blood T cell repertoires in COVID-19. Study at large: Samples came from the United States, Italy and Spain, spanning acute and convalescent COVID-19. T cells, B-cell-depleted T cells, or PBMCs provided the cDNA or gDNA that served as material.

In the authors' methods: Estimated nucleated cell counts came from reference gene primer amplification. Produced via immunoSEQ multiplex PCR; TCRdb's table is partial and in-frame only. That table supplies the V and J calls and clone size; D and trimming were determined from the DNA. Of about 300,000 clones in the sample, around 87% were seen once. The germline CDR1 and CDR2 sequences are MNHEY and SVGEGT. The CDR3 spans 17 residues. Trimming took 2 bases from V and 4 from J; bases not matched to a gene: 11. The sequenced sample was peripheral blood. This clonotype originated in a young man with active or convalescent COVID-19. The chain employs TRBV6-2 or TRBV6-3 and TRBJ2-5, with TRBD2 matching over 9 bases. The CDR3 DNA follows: TGTGCCAGCAGTTACCCCCGAGTAGCGGGAGAATTAGAGACCCAGTACTTC. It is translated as CASSYPRVAGELETQYF.